The rows below give T cell receptor beta chains drawn from one sample of a study of OX40 agonist ivuxolimab in advanced cancers. Generated by immunoSEQ multiplex PCR, the TCRdb table keeps only in-frame clones and is missing some. The sample records about 59,000 clones, 75% to 90% being singletons. This specimen was CD4+ or CD8+ T cells sorted from blood, taken in a trial of the OX40 agonist ivuxolimab. Receptor source: an adult with an advanced solid tumor such as melanoma, head and neck, liver or kidney cancer. Both conserved end residues are part of each CDR3. Fields, in order: D gene, J gene, clone size, V gene, CDR3 DNA, CDR3 protein. A D gene is named only where the DNA matches it firmly. The size entry is marked missing in some rows and otherwise reads once, few, many or a size class.

D gene: TRBD1
J gene: TRBJ1-1
clone size: .
V gene: TRBV4-2
CDR3 DNA: TGTGCCAGCAGCCATCCAGACAGGGGGCCTGAAGCTTTCTTT
CDR3 protein: CASSHPDRGPEAFF

D gene: .
J gene: TRBJ2-7
clone size: .
V gene: TRBV6-5
CDR3 DNA: TGTGCCAGCACCCGACAGAGCTCCTACGAGCAGTACTTC
CDR3 protein: CASTRQSSYEQYF

D gene: .
J gene: TRBJ2-1
clone size: .
V gene: TRBV27
CDR3 DNA: TGTGCCAGCAGTCAAAAAACGATCGGTCTCATTCTCTACAATGAGCAGTTCTTC
CDR3 protein: CASSQKTIGLILYNEQFF

D gene: .
J gene: TRBJ1-5
clone size: few
V gene: TRBV5-5
CDR3 DNA: TGTGCCAGCAGCTTTGGGGGGCTTGGACAGCCCCAGCATTTT
CDR3 protein: CASSFGGLGQPQHF

D gene: TRBD2
J gene: TRBJ2-7
clone size: .
V gene: TRBV6-5
CDR3 DNA: TGTGCCAGCAGTGCGCGGGAGGGGAGGACCTACGAGCAGTACTTC
CDR3 protein: CASSAREGRTYEQYF

D gene: .
J gene: TRBJ1-2
clone size: .
V gene: TRBV7-2
CDR3 DNA: TGTGCCAGCAGGCGGGACACCAACTATGGCTACACCTTC
CDR3 protein: CASRRDTNYGYTF

D gene: TRBD1
J gene: TRBJ2-4
clone size: .
V gene: TRBV10-3
CDR3 DNA: TGTGCCATCAGTGGACAGGGGGACATTCAGTACTTC
CDR3 protein: CAISGQGDIQYF

D gene: .
J gene: TRBJ1-2
clone size: .
V gene: TRBV5-1
CDR3 DNA: TGCGCCAGCACCCAGGGGCCCAATGGCTACACCTTC
CDR3 protein: CASTQGPNGYTF

D gene: .
J gene: TRBJ2-1
clone size: .
V gene: TRBV7-9
CDR3 DNA: TGTGCCAGCAGCTTAGATCTGTCGTCCTACAATGAGCAGTTCTTC
CDR3 protein: CASSLDLSSYNEQFF

D gene: TRBD1
J gene: TRBJ2-1
clone size: .
V gene: TRBV18
CDR3 DNA: TGTGCCAGCTATCCAGGGACAGGGGGCTCCATTTCCTCCTACAATGAGCAGTTCTTC
CDR3 protein: CASYPGTGGSISSYNEQFF

D gene: .
J gene: TRBJ2-7
clone size: once
V gene: TRBV7-9
CDR3 DNA: TGTGCCAGCAGCCCTGGGGGACTTATCTACGAGCAGTACTTC
CDR3 protein: CASSPGGLIYEQYF